Sequencing of this T cell receptor beta chain was carried out in a study of neurological immune-mediated disorders (dated by TCRdb to between 2019 and 2020). Notes on the research overall: Peripheral blood TCR-beta repertoires from patients with HTLV-I-associated myelopathy (HAM/TSP), patients with multiple sclerosis, and healthy controls were compared in the study using UMI-based sequencing. The approximately 100 TCR-beta libraries included longitudinal samples, technical triplicates and paired sorted CD4+ and CD8+ T-cell subsets alongside PBMC samples. Of the 68 subjects in the cohort, some 14 were HAM/TSP patients, approximately 35 were multiple sclerosis patients, and around 20 were healthy controls.

The full study reports these points: TCR clonal expansion was highest in HAM/TSP patients and lowest in MS patients, with MS patients falling below even healthy controls. No identical CDR3 amino acid sequences were found to be shared among expanded clones across subjects, suggesting that TCR-beta repertoires were private in all groups.

To synthesize cDNA, template-switch 5'RACE was performed with a primer carrying a 10-nucleotide random unique molecular identifier so that each TCR transcript was tagged. Every sequencing run covered 15-18 subjects and yielded more than 170 million TCR-beta sequences. Total RNA was extracted with the RNeasy kit. The KAPA Real-time Library Amplification kit was used to amplify TCR-beta VDJ regions with primers targeting the TCR constant region and the 5'RACE anchor. Sample indexes and Illumina adaptors were added in a first PCR, after which library yield was increased in a second PCR. After Ampure bead purification, the TCR product of roughly 650 bp was size-selected on a 2% E-gel SizeSelection system. Before pooling, library quality was checked on a Bioanalyzer, concentration was measured with Qubit, and libraries were quantified with the Kapa Library Quantification kit. Paired-end 2 x 150 bp sequencing of the libraries was performed on an Illumina HiSeq 2500. To increase sequence diversity, roughly 24-32% phiX was spiked into each library pool. On the study's bioinformatics: Quality-filtered reads were processed with the UMI-based MiGEC pipeline, and over 85% of raw TCR sequences were removed by the MiGEC pipeline during error correction. IMGT germline references were used for alignment of VDJ genes, and clonotypes were defined by a unique CDR3 amino acid sequence together with V-J genes. Clonal expansion, Shannon diversity, and CDR3 relatedness (CalcPairwiseDistances, ClusterSamples) were evaluated with VDJtools, and phylogenetic trees were built with CLCbio workbench. Using coefficient-of-variation modelling across technical triplicates, the study counted a clone as expanded if it had at least 8 unique UMIs. Using fastp at Q25 and MiXCR, TCRdb reprocessed the public reads and kept productive beta chains. Rows merge per CDR3 protein into single entries with the most common DNA and genes. The authors' filters were not applied to this entry. The sample table holds some 50,000 distinct CDR3 sequences, of which roughly 15% were seen once. The ten largest make up under 4.5% of the sample.

Healthy controls were blood bank volunteers in Maryland, USA. For unsorted PBMC libraries, 2 million PBMCs were used after storage in RNAlater at -80 degrees C until RNA extraction. Peripheral blood was subjected to Ficoll-Hypaque density gradient centrifugation to isolate PBMCs, which were then cryopreserved in liquid nitrogen. This clonotype was seen many times. Its recognized antigen is unknown. No much larger clone exists at a distance of one base, and base qualities are not known. Sequenced sample: PBMCs. This TCR derives from a man aged 55 to 70 in good health.

The CDR3 region: CSASLAGSYVEQFF. The DNA sequence follows: TGCAGTGCTAGCTTAGCGGGATCCTACGTTGAGCAGTTCTTC. The chain joins TRBV20-1 to TRBJ2-1; a stretch of 8 junction bases matches TRBD2. Here V drops 3 bases and J drops 9 bases, and the junction holds 10 bases not matched to any gene. CDR1 and CDR2 (DFQATT, SNEGSKA) derive from the germline V gene (reference sequence). From the cysteine up to the phenylalanine, the CDR3 has a length of 14 residues. CDR3 DNA is the only sequence kept; it has 42 bases, read in frame from the first base.